These 19 T cell receptor beta chains were sequenced from one sample in a study of T cell responses to AZD1222 COVID-19 vaccine. This table comes from immunoSEQ multiplex PCR, and its TCRdb copy is limited to in-frame clones, with some not included. Among fewer than 120,000 clones, approximately 94% were seen once, and the ten largest hold about 3%. The sample was peripheral blood, taken 28 days after the second AZD1222 dose. The origin of the receptors is an adult who received the AZD1222 COVID-19 vaccine.

The V call is TRBV11-2, the J call TRBJ2-5; TRBD2 matches 9 bases. This CDR3 comprises 18 residues. In germline, CDR1 is SGHAT, CDR2 FQNNGV. With V trimmed by 6 bases and J by 3 bases, 17 bases remained unmatched. CDR3 sequence reads: CASRYIPTGTSWEETQYF. The DNA for the CDR3 is TGTGCCAGCAGATACATCCCCACCGGGACTAGCTGGGAAGAGACCCAGTACTTC.

This clone was detected a few times. V gene TRBV12-3 or TRBV12-4 combines with J gene TRBJ1-6; no definite D call. Trimming removed 6 bases from V and 7 bases from J, with 7 bases in between. This CDR3 has 12 residues. CDR3 sequence: CASRPGNSPLHF. CDR3 nucleotides: TGTGCCAGCAGACCCGGGAATTCACCCCTCCACTTT.

This clone was counted a few times. The CDR3 nucleotides read TGTGCCAGCAGCCAAGCGCCGGGACAGGGGGCCGGCTACACCTTC. Amino acid sequence: CASSQAPGQGAGYTF. V usage is TRBV3-1 (or the pseudogene TRBV3-2) and J usage is TRBJ1-2; 12 positions match TRBD1. The V gene's germline CDR1 is LGHDT and CDR2 YNNKEL (reference sequence). There are 15 residues in the CDR3. With V trimmed by 1 base and J by 8 bases, 5 bases remained unmatched.

The chain carries TRBV7-8 and TRBJ1-5, with D possibly being TRBD1 (6 bases). The length of the CDR3 is 14 residues. V lost 4 bases and J lost 1, with 8 bases in between. Germline-derived CDR1 and CDR2 are SGHVS and FQNEAQ. The CDR3 DNA is TGTGCCAGCAGCTGGACAGACAGCAATCAGCCCCAGCATTTT. Translation: CASSWTDSNQPQHF.

The chain has TRBV27 and TRBJ2-7, with D perhaps TRBD2 (5 bases). From germline, CDR1 is MNHEY and CDR2 SMNVEV (reference sequence). The CDR3 is 13 amino acids. Trimming cost V 3 bases and J 5 bases, with 11 bases left between them. The CDR3 DNA follows: TGTGCCAGCAGTTTTGAGCGAGGGAACGAGCAGTACTTC. It codes for CASSFERGNEQYF.

The chain joins TRBV5-8 to TRBJ1-4, with D possibly being TRBD1 (5 bases). Trimming removed 4 bases from V and 8 bases from J, with 12 bases in between. The CDR3 sequence is 13 residues long. Germline V gene data show CDR1 as SGHTS and CDR2 as YDEGEE. CDR3 DNA sequence: TGTGCCAGCAGCCAAACCCCAGGGGAAAAACTGTTTTTT. It is translated as CASSQTPGEKLFF. Supplemented by reference TRBV5-8 and TRBJ1-4, the full variable domain reads EAGVTQSPTHLIKTRGQQATLRCSPISGHTSVYWYQQALGLGLQFLLWYDEGEERNRGNFPPRFSGRQFPNYSSELNVNALELEDSALYLCASSQTPGEKLFFGSGTQLSVL.

This chain connects TRBV19 to TRBJ1-1; 9 bases align to TRBD1. The CDR3 covers 14 residues. J gave up 4 bases and V 10 bases, and 10 bases lay outside the gene matches. Germline CDR1 LNHDA, CDR2 SQIVND (reference sequence). CDR3 in amino acids: CATSWTGVGTEAFF. CDR3 DNA: TGTGCCACCTCTTGGACAGGGGTAGGCACTGAAGCTTTCTTT.

This clone was observed a handful of times. V and J are TRBV27 and TRBJ1-1; D not resolved. This CDR3 is 15 amino acids long. V lost 11 bases and J lost 5, with 24 bases in between. Germline CDR1 reads MNHEY; CDR2 reads SMNVEV (reference sequence). This CDR3 is CACAPDPYGRTEAFF. CDR3 coding DNA: TGTGCCTGCGCTCCGGACCCCTACGGGAGAACTGAAGCTTTCTTT.

The genes are TRBV13 and TRBJ2-2, with 12 bases matching TRBD2. The CDR3 sequence is 16 residues long. Germline CDR1 is PRHDT and CDR2 is FYEKMQ (reference sequence). J lost 6 bases, V lost 2 bases, and 4 bases had no gene match. CDR3: CASSLRLAGVAGELFF. DNA for the CDR3: TGTGCCAGCAGCTTACGACTAGCGGGAGTCGCCGGGGAGCTGTTTTTT.

The chain uses TRBV5-8 and TRBJ1-5; D is unclear. CDR1 and CDR2 from the germline V gene are SGHTS and YDEGEE. The CDR3 runs to 19 residues. Between the trimmed V and J ends, which lost 1 base and 0 bases, there was a span of 20 bases. The CDR3 sequence: CASSLNLSPGEISNQPQHF. The CDR3 DNA reads as TGTGCCAGCAGCTTGAATCTCTCCCCTGGCGAGATTAGCAATCAGCCCCAGCATTTT.

V and J are TRBV2 and TRBJ2-5; D perhaps matches TRBD2 (5 bases). Germline CDR1 is SNHLY and CDR2 is FYNNEI. The CDR3 extends over 14 amino acids. V dropped 3 bases and J dropped 4 bases, with 12 bases sitting between them. The CDR3 nucleotides read TGTGCCAGCAGTGACGTGGGAGTTACAGAGACCCAGTACTTC. This gives the protein CASSDVGVTETQYF.

The chain uses TRBV2 and TRBJ2-3, with 8 nucleotides matching TRBD2. Germline loops: CDR1 SNHLY, CDR2 FYNNEI. After removal of 7 bases from V and 2 bases from J, the junction contained 5 bases not matched to a gene. This CDR3 comprises 14 residues. The chain's CDR3 is CASTTGGHTDTQYF. CDR3 coding DNA: TGTGCCAGCACCACGGGGGGGCACACAGATACGCAGTATTTT.

The chain joins TRBV6-5 to TRBJ2-7; D unclear. V shed 2 bases and J shed 0 bases, with 14 bases lying between them. The CDR3 sequence is 16 residues long. In germline, CDR1 is MNHEY, CDR2 SVGAGI. CDR3 in amino acids: CASSYGAVYNSYEQYF. CDR3 sequence (DNA): TGTGCCAGCAGTTACGGCGCAGTCTATAACTCCTACGAGCAGTACTTC.

The chain uses TRBV14 and TRBJ2-5, with D tentatively TRBD2 (5 bases). Trimming removed 3 bases from V and 4 bases from J, with 15 bases in between. The germline gives CDR1 SGHDN, CDR2 FVKESK. This CDR3 is 15 amino acids long. DNA of the CDR3: TGTGCCAGCAGCCAGGGAAGCGGTGTTGGAGAGACCCAGTACTTC. Protein sequence: CASSQGSGVGETQYF.

This rearrangement joins TRBV5-4 to TRBJ1-2, with 7 bases that match TRBD1. The CDR3 has 16 residues. Germline trimming cut 4 bases from V and 0 bases from J; bases unmatched to any gene: 9. The V gene's germline CDR1 is SGHNT and CDR2 YYREEE (reference sequence). The CDR3 loop reads CASSPGGDRTNYGYTF. CDR3 DNA sequence: TGTGCCAGCAGCCCGGGTGGGGACAGAACTAACTATGGCTACACCTTC. Full variable domain (rest looked up from reference TRBV5-4 and TRBJ1-2): ETGVTQSPTHLIKTRGQQVTLRCSSQSGHNTVSWYQQALGQGPQFIFQYYREEENGRGNFPPRFSGLQFPNYSSELNVNALELDDSALYLCASSPGGDRTNYGYTFGSGTRLTVV.

The CDR3 DNA follows: TGTGCCAGCAGCGCGAGGGACAGAGGGGTTGAGGCTTTCTTT. Amino acids: CASSARDRGVEAFF. The chain uses TRBV5-5 and TRBJ1-1; TRBD1 matches at 7 bases. This CDR3 is 14 amino acids long. After removal of 4 bases from V and 11 bases from J, the junction contained 14 bases not matched to a gene. In germline, CDR1 is SGHKS, CDR2 YYEKEE (reference sequence). The full variable domain, in which reference TRBV5-5 and TRBJ1-1 provide the parts outside the CDR3, is DAGVTQSPTHLIKTRGQQVTLRCSPISGHKSVSWYQQVLGQGPQFIFQYYEKEERGRGNFPDRFSARQFPNYSSELNVNALLLGDSALYLCASSARDRGVEAFFGQGTRLTVV.

The CDR3 sequence is CASSQARGDTQYF. In DNA, the CDR3 is TGTGCCAGCTCACAAGCTCGGGGGGATACGCAGTATTTT. The V and J genes are TRBV18 and TRBJ2-3; D possibly corresponds to TRBD2 (6 bases). The germline V gene has CDR1 KGHSH and CDR2 LQKENI. The CDR3 extends over 13 amino acids. V lost 4 bases to trimming and J lost 6 bases, with 11 bases between them.

The chain carries TRBV11-2 and TRBJ1-1; no definite D call. Germline V gene data show CDR1 as SGHAT and CDR2 as FQNNGV. The CDR3 totals 13 residues. The germline V and J ends were trimmed by 2 bases and 4 bases, with 8 bases remaining between them. Here the CDR3 reads CASSLFSVTEAFF. The CDR3 region has the DNA TGTGCCAGCAGCTTATTTTCGGTCACTGAAGCTTTCTTT.

The chain is built from TRBV19 and TRBJ2-6; no clear D gene. The CDR3 has 19 residues. Germline V lookup: CDR1 LNHDA, CDR2 SQIVND (reference sequence). The V and J ends lost 5 bases and 1 base respectively, with 21 bases between them. The CDR3 nucleotides are TGTGCCAGTAGTGCGGTAGCCCTAAGGAAGCCTTCTGGGGCCAACGTCCTGACTTTC. This translates into CASSAVALRKPSGANVLTF.